The entry below describes one T cell receptor beta chain. TCRdb's copy holds only in-frame clones and misses some; the assay was immunoSEQ multiplex PCR. The sample yields over a million clones, 95% to 97% seen once. The data are from a study of shared clonotypes between healthy human individuals. The CDR3 totals 14 residues. Trimming removed 5 bases from V and 2 bases from J, with 13 bases in between. The germline V gene has CDR1 MNHEY and CDR2 SVGAGI. The source of this sequence is a young man in good health. The V and J genes are TRBV6-5 and TRBJ2-7; D is possibly TRBD1 (6 bases). The sample comprised naive CD4+ T cells sorted from blood. Sample subset: CD45RA+ positively selected. CDR3 sequence (DNA): TGTGCCAGCAGTCACCGGGACAACACCTACGAGCAGTACTTC. Translation: CASSHRDNTYEQYF.